These 13 T cell receptor beta chains share one sample of origin, sequenced in a study of T cell responses to AZD1222 COVID-19 vaccine. Assay used: immunoSEQ multiplex PCR; TCRdb lists only in-frame clones, some missing. The top ten hold 3.2% of the sample, which has more than 85,000 clones, nearly 90% seen once. This material consisted of peripheral blood, taken on day 0 of AZD1222 vaccination. The receptors derive from an adult in good health.

This rearrangement joins TRBV20-1 to TRBJ2-1; 7 nucleotides match TRBD2. Germline values: CDR1 DFQATT, CDR2 SNEGSKA (reference sequence). The trim removed 7 bases at V and 10 bases at J, leaving 7 bases unmatched. This CDR3 has 11 amino acids. The CDR3 loop is CSVRGGPEQFF. For the CDR3, the DNA is TGCAGTGTGAGGGGAGGGCCCGAGCAGTTCTTC.

The V and J genes are TRBV19 and TRBJ1-2; no definite D call. The CDR3 is made up of 12 amino acids. Looked up from germline, CDR1 is LNHDA and CDR2 is SQIVND (reference sequence). Trimming removed 3 bases at V and 6 bases at J, with 8 bases between. The CDR3 sequence: CASSMAADGYTF. The CDR3 DNA follows: TGTGCCAGTAGTATGGCGGCCGATGGCTACACCTTC.

This clone is a singleton in its sample. The gene calls are TRBV28 and TRBJ1-3, with D possibly being TRBD1 (6 bases). The V gene's germline CDR1 is MDHEN and CDR2 SYDVKM. The length of the CDR3 is 17 residues. V was cut by 6 bases and J by 0 bases, with 18 bases left in between. CDR3 loop: CASSAEPPGASGNTIYF. The CDR3 DNA is TGTGCCAGCAGCGCCGAGCCCCCGGGGGCCTCTGGAAACACCATATATTTT.

The chain employs TRBV9 and TRBJ1-5; the D is unclear. Germline values: CDR1 SGDLS, CDR2 YYNGEE. The CDR3 loop spans 13 amino acids. V was trimmed by 3 bases and J by 7 bases, leaving 11 bases between them. CDR3 amino acids: CASSASPGQPQHF. The CDR3 nucleotides read TGTGCCAGCAGCGCGTCCCCGGGACAGCCCCAGCATTTT.

The chain is built from TRBV28 and TRBJ2-1; TRBD1 is a possible D gene (6 bases). Germline V gene lookup returns CDR1 MDHEN and CDR2 SYDVKM. The germline V and J ends were trimmed by 0 bases and 8 bases, with 14 bases remaining between them. CDR3 length equals 15 residues. The CDR3 spells CASSLWGTKGHEQFF. In DNA form, the CDR3 reads TGTGCCAGCAGTTTATGGGGGACAAAAGGTCATGAGCAGTTCTTC.

The chain combines TRBV7-6 with TRBJ2-1, with 8 bases that match TRBD1. The CDR3 has 15 amino acids. Per germline, CDR1 SGHVS and CDR2 FNYEAQ. The trim removed 4 bases at V and 4 bases at J, leaving 6 bases unmatched. This CDR3 reads CASSSPGQAYNEQFF. CDR3 in DNA: TGTGCCAGCAGCTCCCCGGGACAGGCATACAATGAGCAGTTCTTC.

This rearrangement joins TRBV3-1 (or the pseudogene TRBV3-2) to TRBJ1-6, with unresolved D. Trimming took off 4 bases at V and 5 bases at J, with 9 bases between the two ends. Germline lookup yields CDR1 LGHDT and CDR2 YNNKEL (reference sequence). The CDR3 length is 14 residues. Here the CDR3 reads CASSPAPDNSPLHF. Here the CDR3 DNA reads TGTGCCAGCAGCCCCGCACCGGATAATTCACCCCTCCACTTT.

The chain is built from TRBV7-2 and TRBJ2-5, with D tentatively TRBD2 (5 bases). In germline, CDR1 is SGHTA, CDR2 FQGNSA. This CDR3 has 14 residues. The V gene lost 1 base and the J gene lost 10 bases, with 16 bases spanning the gap. CDR3 sequence reads: CASSLGHQPRDQYF. CDR3 sequence (DNA): TGTGCCAGCAGCTTAGGGCATCAGCCCCGGGACCAGTACTTC.

This chain uses TRBV19 with TRBJ1-5; D is perhaps TRBD1 (5 bases). V was trimmed by 3 bases and J by 5 bases, leaving 8 bases between them. CDR3 length: 13 amino acids. From germline, CDR1 is LNHDA and CDR2 SQIVND (reference sequence). In DNA form, the CDR3 reads TGTGCCAGTAGTATCGGCAGGGATCAGCCCCAGCATTTT. Amino acids: CASSIGRDQPQHF.

The chain uses TRBV7-3 and TRBJ1-1; 9 nucleotides line up with TRBD1. The CDR3 has 16 amino acids. V shed 5 bases and J 5 bases; nucleotides not matched to a gene: 12. Germline values: CDR1 SGHTA, CDR2 FQGTGA. CDR3 sequence reads: CASSPQVAGTGTEAFF. Here the CDR3 DNA reads TGTGCCAGCAGCCCCCAGGTGGCCGGGACAGGGACTGAAGCTTTCTTT.

The chain links TRBV7-3 to TRBJ2-2, with a weak D call TRBD2 (6 bases). Germline loops: CDR1 SGHTA, CDR2 FQGTGA. The V and J ends lost 5 bases and 0 bases respectively, with 13 bases between them. The CDR3 has 16 residues. The CDR3 reads CASSPNGGSNTGELFF. Here the CDR3 DNA reads TGTGCCAGCAGCCCCAACGGGGGATCGAACACCGGGGAGCTGTTTTTT.

This clone appeared a single time. The chain employs TRBV6-1 and TRBJ2-3; D remains unclear. The CDR3 runs 13 residues. Germline CDR1 is MNHNS and CDR2 is SASEGT. Trimming removed 6 bases from V and 0 bases from J, with 7 bases in between. CDR3 protein: CASRKESTDTQYF. The CDR3 nucleotides read TGTGCCAGCAGGAAAGAGAGCACAGATACGCAGTATTTT.

The chain couples TRBV30 to TRBJ2-3, with D unresolved. The CDR3 spans 16 residues. Trimming took 4 bases from V and 0 from J, leaving 17 bases between them. Germline-derived CDR1 and CDR2 are GTSNPN and SVGIG (reference sequence). The CDR3 protein is CAWTPRALGSTDTQYF. The CDR3 DNA is TGTGCCTGGACCCCTCGCGCCCTCGGGAGCACAGATACGCAGTATTTT.